These T cell receptor beta chains were read from a single sample in a study of cytomegalovirus exposure and HLA in healthy donors. Profiling relied on immunoSEQ multiplex PCR, and the TCRdb table lists in-frame clones only, not all of them. The sample records more than 200,000 clones, more than 75% being singletons. The source material was PBMCs. These receptor sequences come from a man in his forties in good health and CMV-seropositive. The CDR3 runs from the conserved cysteine through the conserved F or W. Each record gives: clone size, V gene, CDR3 protein. Rows may omit the clone size; those that give it use once, few, many or a size class.

few	TRBV7-2	CASSRDRVNEQFF
-	TRBV25-1	CASKGTGAYDEQYF
-	TRBV19	CASSGRADRGWFTEAFF
-	TRBV4-1	CASSQEVETYEQYF
-	TRBV6-5	CASNPTGGNRGRYTF
few	TRBV9	CASSGGGRYNEQFF
-	TRBV7-6	CASSLQASGRYNEQFF
-	TRBV7-2	CASSFNSNTEAFF
-	TRBV5-1	CASSHPTGGAYNEQFF
-	TRBV5-1	CASSLQGLRSMNTEAFF
-	TRBV19	CASGWDRGYTF
-	TRBV5-1	CASSSGTNMNTEAFF
-	TRBV7-6	CASSSPQGGNEKLFF
-	TRBV11-3	CASSPRTSGNYNEQFF
-	TRBV19	CASSFSGTLNTEAFF
-	TRBV11-3	CASSLARGYNEQFF
-	TRBV5-1	CASSLRLSGGLETQYF
-	TRBV27	CASSLTRHYEQYF
-	TRBV5-1	CASSSGTGGLVYGYTF
once	TRBV18	CASSPQGSGRARVIEQFF
-	TRBV27	CASKSLASSYNEQFF
-	TRBV29-1	CSVERVIKTQYF
-	TRBV7-9	CASSSAGGVYEQYF
-	TRBV27	CASSLYQDYTDTQYF
-	TRBV9	CASSISGTSSYEQYF
once	TRBV9	CASSPPQGSPYNEQFF
-	TRBV18	CASSHEGVGTGELFF
-	TRBV2	CASSGGERYEQYF
-	TRBV6-1	CASSDLDLGGETQYF
few	TRBV9	CASSEKPGTEAFF
-	TRBV2	CASARQGARSEELFF
-	TRBV23-1	CASSHQDRAVRNQPQHF
few	TRBV9	CASSVRQGGDEQFF
once	TRBV11-2	CASSPPEAGVPPDTQYF
-	TRBV5-5	CASTPGTSSTDTQYF
-	TRBV30	CAWGAGPPGELFF
once	TRBV7-8	CASSLYRDSLNTGELFF
once	TRBV9	CASSVDRGSGNTIYF
-	TRBV7-8	CASSSRDSEHIQYF
-	TRBV19	CASSTRDYTDTQYF
-	TRBV15	CATSTPGEETQYF